This passage covers 3 T cell receptor beta chains from one sample sequenced in a study of OX40 agonist ivuxolimab in advanced cancers. The protocol was immunoSEQ multiplex PCR, while the TCRdb copy is restricted to in-frame clones and leaves out a portion. The table lists 80,000 or so clones, 85% to 90% of them singletons. The source was CD4+ or CD8+ T cells sorted from blood, collected in a trial of the OX40 agonist ivuxolimab. The receptors stem from an adult with an advanced solid tumor such as melanoma, head and neck, liver or kidney cancer.

The chain uses TRBV27 and TRBJ2-7, with a weak D call TRBD2 (5 bases). The ends were cut back, 5 bases at V and 4 bases at J, with 9 bases in the middle. Germline CDR1 and CDR2: MNHEY and SMNVEV (reference sequence). The CDR3 spans 12 residues. CDR3 region: CASSITGYEQYF. The CDR3 bases are TGTGCCAGCAGTATTACGGGATACGAGCAGTACTTC.

The J gene is TRBJ1-2, the V gene TRBV27, with TRBD1 as a possible D gene (5 bases). This CDR3 spans 15 amino acids. The V gene lost 2 bases and the J gene lost 2 bases, with 12 bases spanning the gap. CDR1 and CDR2 (germline): MNHEY, SMNVEV (reference sequence). The CDR3 bases are TGTGCCAGCAGTTTAAACAGGTTGGCGAACTATGGCTACACCTTC. Its translation: CASSLNRLANYGYTF.

The chain uses TRBV7-2 and TRBJ2-7, with 7 positions matching TRBD1. V shed 2 bases and J 2 bases; nucleotides not matched to a gene: 9. The CDR3 contains 16 residues. Germline CDR1 reads SGHTA; CDR2 reads FQGNSA. CDR3 bases: TGTGCCAGCAGCTTACTTTTGGGACAGTTAGCCTACGAGCAGTACTTC. Protein product: CASSLLLGQLAYEQYF.